This T cell receptor beta chain was sequenced for a study of T cell responses to AZD1222 COVID-19 vaccine. On this clone: Its antigen remains unknown.

Data came from immunoSEQ multiplex PCR; TCRdb stores just in-frame clones and leaves some out. The table records about 120,000 clones, approximately 90% of them present only once. Trimming removed 1 base at V and 9 bases at J, with 4 bases between. CDR1 LGHDT and CDR2 YNNKEL come from the germline V gene (reference sequence). This CDR3 contains 12 residues. Findings of the study overall: Two AZD1222 administrations were followed by greater Spike-specific TCR breadth and depth. Just a handful of AZD1222 recipients tested seropositive at baseline. Most donors were white British and more were female, and clonal diversity was possibly underestimated. Nearly half of unique spike-specific TCRs reportedly avoided B.1.351 and B.1.1.7 mutated regions.

V usage is TRBV3-1 (or the pseudogene TRBV3-2) and J usage is TRBJ1-6; D is unclear. Sequenced material: peripheral blood, taken on day 0 of AZD1222 vaccination. The clonotype was recovered from an adult in good health. CDR3 amino acids: CASSQGGSPLHF. Written as DNA, the CDR3 is TGTGCCAGCAGCCAAGGGGGTTCACCCCTCCACTTT.